This T cell receptor (beta chain) was documented in a study of T cells in Graves' hyperthyroidism and ophthalmopathy. RNA transcripts gave rise to amplified TCR beta CDR3 regions. With the HTBI primer set, the TCR CDR3 went through a first round of RT-PCR. TCRdb analysed the multiplex PCR reads with MiXCR anew, one entry per CDR3 protein. The sample lists roughly 400,000 distinct CDR3 sequences; 15% to 18% were seen once. This clonotype has at least ten counts. Material for sequencing was blood. The clonotype originates from a woman between 18 and 29 years old with Graves' hyperthyroidism that later progressed to Graves' ophthalmopathy.

The CDR3: CSALGLAGGNDLYEQYF. As DNA, the CDR3 is TGCAGTGCTTTAGGACTAGCGGGAGGAAACGATCTGTACGAGCAGTACTTC. The rearrangement uses TRBV20-1 and TRBJ2-7; 14 bases align to TRBD2. Germline V gene data show CDR1 as DFQATT and CDR2 as SNEGSKA (reference sequence). V shed 5 bases and J 4 bases; nucleotides not matched to a gene: 13. The CDR3 loop spans 17 amino acids.